These T cell receptor beta chains were read from a single sample in a study of CD8 T cells in Susac syndrome. Each CDR3 protein gets one entry after TCRdb re-called the immunoSEQ multiplex PCR reads with MiXCR. Here the sample spans about 300,000 distinct CDR3 sequences, about 90% being singletons. Input material: CD4+ T cells from PBMCs. These receptors were taken from a human donor with multiple sclerosis. Both conserved end residues are part of each CDR3.

>TRBJ2-5|TRBV6-1
CASSKQKGREETQYF
>TRBJ2-1|TRBV7-2
CASSLFGGGPRADEQFF
>TRBJ1-5|TRBV27
CASRSDRGGQPQHF
>TRBJ2-7|TRBV30
CAWSSNSLRRGQYF
>TRBJ2-3|TRBV7-3
CASSLGPGKTDTQYF
>TRBJ2-5|TRBV12-3/TRBV12-4
CASSARRRGQETQYF
>TRBJ2-7|TRBV11-1
CASSTSSGRALHEQYF
>TRBJ2-2|TRBV7-2
CASSPMGGRSTGELFF
>TRBJ1-5|TRBV6-6
CASRNNRGRPGQPQHF
>TRBJ2-7|TRBV6-1
CASSGVMGTGSYEQYF
>TRBJ2-7|TRBV7-4
CASSLGTVGGGEQYF
>TRBJ1-1|TRBV27
CASRTGTGTTEAFF
>TRBJ1-5|TRBV6-6
CASSYIQGSNQPQHF
>TRBJ2-1|TRBV20-1
CSARVRTSGPVNNEQFF
>TRBJ2-5|TRBV6-2/TRBV6-3
CASRASGSHQETQYF
>TRBJ1-2|TRBV6-6
CASSYSAHLYGYTF
>TRBJ2-1|TRBV7-8
CASSLVSDETVSQFF
>TRBJ1-4|TRBV7-9
CASSSRDMRNEKLFF
>TRBJ1-6|TRBV13
CASSRDFGNSPLHF
>TRBJ1-1|TRBV6-2/TRBV6-3
CASTERTSRDTEAFF
>TRBJ2-4|TRBV7-2
CASSLVGDIQYF
>TRBJ1-1|TRBV20-1
CSARLGNGAEAFF
>TRBJ1-2|TRBV4-3
CASNQGVQNYGYTF
>TRBJ1-4|TRBV29-1
CSVETPAGAHEKLFF
>TRBJ2-1|TRBV2
CASSPGTSGSPSSYNEQFF
>TRBJ1-1|TRBV9
CASSVEPGANTEAFF
>TRBJ2-7|TRBV6-5
CASSYLYEQYF
>TRBJ2-7|TRBV19
CASSPESGAGEQYF
>TRBJ1-2|TRBV4-1
CASSQVGLGTANYGYTF
>TRBJ1-1|TRBV7-9
CASSLARGYTEAFF
>TRBJ2-5|TRBV20-1
CSAIHSGQETQYF
>TRBJ1-5|TRBV29-1
CSVRTSGGDSNQPQHF
>TRBJ2-2|TRBV29-1
CSVRHRGGELFF
>TRBJ2-3|TRBV30
CAWSSTGTSGDTQYF
>TRBJ2-3|TRBV20-1
CSASAPGGRFHTQYF
>TRBJ2-2|TRBV12-3/TRBV12-4
CASIGGTNTGELFF
>TRBJ2-2|TRBV18
CASSPVRAGPNTGELFF
>TRBJ2-5|TRBV29-1
CSVELGRQEAQYF
>TRBJ2-2|TRBV2
CASRMGGVSNTGELFF
>TRBJ2-5|TRBV9
CASSVAGDVETQYF
>TRBJ1-4|TRBV4-1
CASSPQGGTNEKLFF
>TRBJ2-7|TRBV7-3
CASSPTGTDFYEQYF
>TRBJ1-2|TRBV6-1
CASKFDVQTSGYTF
>TRBJ1-1|TRBV7-9
CASSLAARDREEAFF
>TRBJ1-2|TRBV7-3
CASSPTGSGGYTF
>TRBJ2-3|TRBV4-2
CASSQVASTDTQYF
>TRBJ1-1|TRBV7-3
CASSSYGNTEAFF
>TRBJ2-3|TRBV24-1
CATEGQGAYTQYF
>TRBJ2-3|TRBV23-1
CAQDRASTDTQYF
>TRBJ2-1|TRBV6-2/TRBV6-3
CASRPLAGGGFPQFF
>TRBJ2-5|TRBV6-2/TRBV6-3
CASRTERGSQETQYF
>TRBJ2-7|TRBV10-3
CAISLRTNHTYEQYF
>TRBJ2-7|TRBV5-1
CASSFGTGTSYEQYF
>TRBJ2-1|TRBV6-1
CASSVVAGGHEQFF